This is a list of T cell receptor beta chains from one sample in a study of blood T cell repertoires in COVID-19. Clones were read by immunoSEQ multiplex PCR, and TCRdb kept only the in-frame ones, dropping some. Of some 250,000 clones in the sample, approximately 90% were seen once. Sequencing input: peripheral blood. Receptors were obtained from a man aged 25-45 years who had recovered from COVID-19. Both conserved end residues are part of each CDR3. Fields, in order: clone size, V gene, D gene, J gene, CDR3 DNA, CDR3 protein. The D gene is left open where the match is weak. Clone size, where shown, is once, few, many, or a class for clones that have expanded.

NA,TRBV5-5,NA,TRBJ2-2,TGTGCCAGCAGCTGGATAGGAAGGGGATTGAACACCGGGGAGCTGTTTTTT,CASSWIGRGLNTGELFF
NA,TRBV9,NA,TRBJ1-5,TGTGCCAGCAGCCCCACAGGGCAGTTCAATCAGCCCCAGCATTTT,CASSPTGQFNQPQHF
NA,TRBV7-6,TRBD1,TRBJ2-7,TGTGCCAGCAGCCCAGGACAGGGGTCGGTGCCCTACGAGCAGTACTTC,CASSPGQGSVPYEQYF
NA,TRBV2,TRBD1,TRBJ1-5,TGTGCCAGCAGCGGGGACAGGGCCAGGAACCAGCCCCAGCATTTT,CASSGDRARNQPQHF
NA,TRBV19,NA,TRBJ1-6,TGTGCCAGTAGTATAGGGGCAGGCCGGGACATGATTTTCGTACGGGATTCACCCCTCCACTTT,CASSIGAGRDMIFVRDSPLHF
NA,TRBV19,TRBD1,TRBJ1-2,TGTGCCAGTAACCCCCTTATGGGACAGGTTAATGGCTACACCTTC,CASNPLMGQVNGYTF
NA,TRBV29-1,TRBD1,TRBJ1-3,TGCAGCGTCTCCGGACAGGGTGGAAACACCATATATTTT,CSVSGQGGNTIYF
once,TRBV3-1/TRBV3-2,TRBD1,TRBJ2-1,TGTGCCAGCAGCCTAGAGGGACAGGGCTTTAGTGAGCAGTTCTTC,CASSLEGQGFSEQFF
once,TRBV3-1/TRBV3-2,TRBD1,TRBJ1-2,TGTGCCAGCAGCCACGCGGGACAGGGACATGGCTACACCTTC,CASSHAGQGHGYTF
NA,TRBV2,NA,TRBJ1-6,TGTGCCAGCAAGCCAGGGTATAATTCACCCCTCCACTTT,CASKPGYNSPLHF
NA,TRBV5-4,TRBD1,TRBJ2-7,TGTGCCAGCACCCTCGGGACAGGGAACCGCGAGCAGTACTTC,CASTLGTGNREQYF
NA,TRBV7-9,NA,TRBJ1-1,TGTGCCAGCAGCTTATCACAGGTCGCCGTCTTT,CASSLSQVAVF
few,TRBV6-1,NA,TRBJ1-5,TGTGCCAGCAGTGTACCGGGGGGGCAGTATAGCAATCAGCCCCAGCATTTT,CASSVPGGQYSNQPQHF
NA,TRBV10-3,NA,TRBJ1-6,TGTGCCATCAGTGAGTACACAGGGAAGGATTCACCCCTCCACTTT,CAISEYTGKDSPLHF
NA,TRBV10-1,TRBD1,TRBJ2-4,TGCGCCAGCAGTAACGAACAGGGGGCTGCCAAAAACATTCAGTACTTC,CASSNEQGAAKNIQYF
NA,TRBV5-6,TRBD1,TRBJ1-2,TGTGCCAGCAGCGGGGACAGGGTTAACTATGGCTACACCTTC,CASSGDRVNYGYTF
NA,TRBV7-2,NA,TRBJ1-2,TGTGCCAGCAGCTTGACAGTCTCCTATGGCTACACCTTC,CASSLTVSYGYTF
NA,TRBV6-6,NA,TRBJ1-2,TGTGCCAGCGTTAAGGACTTACCGGAGGGCTATGGCTACACCTTC,CASVKDLPEGYGYTF
NA,TRBV29-1,NA,TRBJ1-2,TGCAGCGTTGAAGAATTAGGCAGGGGTCGTTATGGCTACACCTTC,CSVEELGRGRYGYTF
NA,TRBV14,NA,TRBJ1-2,TGTGCCAGCAGCCAAGAGGGGAGGGCTGCGTATGGCTACACCTTC,CASSQEGRAAYGYTF
NA,TRBV6-5,NA,TRBJ1-6,TGTGCCAGCAGCAACAGGCTGGCCCTCCACTTT,CASSNRLALHF
NA,TRBV6-5,TRBD2,TRBJ2-7,TGTGCCAGCAGTTACGGGGGGGACTACGAGCAGTACTTC,CASSYGGDYEQYF
few,TRBV29-1,TRBD1,TRBJ2-5,TGCAGCGTTGAATCGACAGGGAAAGAGACCCAGTACTTC,CSVESTGKETQYF
NA,TRBV5-8,NA,TRBJ2-3,TGTGCCAGCAGCTTGCCAGGCCGAGATACGCAGTATTTT,CASSLPGRDTQYF
NA,TRBV10-1,NA,TRBJ1-2,TGCGCCAGCAGTGAGTACGTGGAACAGGATCTTTATGGCTACACCTTC,CASSEYVEQDLYGYTF
NA,TRBV19,TRBD1,TRBJ2-2,TGTGCCAGTAGTCCTGGGACAGAATACACCGGGGAGCTGTTTTTT,CASSPGTEYTGELFF
NA,TRBV10-2,NA,TRBJ1-1,TGCGCCAGCAGTCAATCGGGGTCTATGAACACTGAAGCTTTCTTT,CASSQSGSMNTEAFF
NA,TRBV6-5,TRBD1,TRBJ1-3,TGTGCCACTCTCACAGGGGGAGCTGGAAACACCATATATTTT,CATLTGGAGNTIYF
NA,TRBV3-1/TRBV3-2,TRBD2,TRBJ2-7,TGTGCCAGCAGCCCGGGACTAGCGGGGGGGACTTACGAGCAGTACTTC,CASSPGLAGGTYEQYF
NA,TRBV2,TRBD1,TRBJ1-5,TGTGCCAGTACCCAGGGGGAGAGGCAGCCCCAGCATTTT,CASTQGERQPQHF
NA,TRBV6-5,NA,TRBJ1-3,TGTGCCAGCAGTTACGTGAGCTCTGGAAACACCATATATTTT,CASSYVSSGNTIYF
NA,TRBV5-1,NA,TRBJ2-7,TGCGCCAGCAGCTTCGGGGAGTCCTACGAGCAGTACTTC,CASSFGESYEQYF
NA,TRBV5-8,NA,TRBJ2-5,TGTGCCAGCAGCAAAGGCACGCTAGCGAGGGAGACCCAGTACTTC,CASSKGTLARETQYF
NA,TRBV3-1/TRBV3-2,NA,TRBJ1-1,TGTGCCAGCAGCCTCGGCCCAGGGCCCCACACTGAAGCTTTCTTT,CASSLGPGPHTEAFF
NA,TRBV10-1,NA,TRBJ2-7,TGCGCCAGCAGTATGGGGGCACGCGAGCAGTACTTC,CASSMGAREQYF
NA,TRBV7-2,NA,TRBJ1-3,TGTGCCAGCAGCTTTTGGGCTTCTGGAAACACCATATATTTT,CASSFWASGNTIYF
few,TRBV3-1/TRBV3-2,TRBD1,TRBJ2-2,TGTGCCAGCAGCCAAGCCAGGACAGGATGGGTCGGGGAGCTGTTTTTT,CASSQARTGWVGELFF
NA,TRBV2,TRBD2,TRBJ2-1,TGTGCCAGCAGTGGGCTAGCGGGGGTTGGCAATGAGCAGTTCTTC,CASSGLAGVGNEQFF
NA,TRBV6-5,NA,TRBJ2-1,TGTGCCAGCAGACTCGCGGTTTACAATGAGCAGTTCTTC,CASRLAVYNEQFF
NA,TRBV11-2,NA,TRBJ1-5,TGTGCCAGCAGCTTTTCCGGGGATCAGCCCCAGCATTTT,CASSFSGDQPQHF
NA,TRBV2,TRBD1,TRBJ2-2,TGTGCCAGCACCAGGGGGCTCACCGGGGAGCTGTTTTTT,CASTRGLTGELFF
once,TRBV6-2/TRBV6-3,TRBD1,TRBJ1-1,TGTGCCAGCAGTACCAAGGGAATGACAGGGACATGGGAAGCTTTCTTT,CASSTKGMTGTWEAFF
NA,TRBV6-1,NA,TRBJ2-6,TGTGCCAGCAGTGAGGCCGGGGGAATCGTCCTGACTTTC,CASSEAGGIVLTF
NA,TRBV13,TRBD1,TRBJ1-3,TGTGCCAGCAGCGGAGGGGGCGGAGCCCTCTCTGGAAACACCATATATTTT,CASSGGGGALSGNTIYF
NA,TRBV6-5,NA,TRBJ2-7,TGTGCCAGCAGTTACTCGATGGGGGGGCCGGCCTACGAGCAGTACTTC,CASSYSMGGPAYEQYF
once,TRBV6-5,NA,TRBJ2-5,TGTGCCAGCAGTTACTCCCCTCCGGAGACCCAGTACTTC,CASSYSPPETQYF
NA,TRBV3-1/TRBV3-2,TRBD2,TRBJ2-3,TGTGCCAGCAGCCAAGGGACTAGCGGGGTGGGTACGCAGTATTTT,CASSQGTSGVGTQYF
NA,TRBV5-4,NA,TRBJ1-2,TGTGCCAGCAGCCACTCGGGACGGGCGGGGGTCGACTATGGCTACACCTTC,CASSHSGRAGVDYGYTF
NA,TRBV5-1,NA,TRBJ1-2,TGCGCCAGCAGCCTTACACAGGGCTATGGCTACACCTTC,CASSLTQGYGYTF
few,TRBV28,NA,TRBJ1-1,TGTGCCAGCAGTTTTCCAGGGGTACTGAACACTGAAGCTTTCTTT,CASSFPGVLNTEAFF